Sequencing of this T cell receptor beta chain was carried out in a study of blood T cell repertoires in COVID-19 (TCRdb year 2020). A note on the overall study: Collaborator samples came from the United States, Italy and Spain and covered acute and convalescent phases of COVID-19. The material from the prospective study consisted of cDNA or gDNA derived from T cells, B-cell-depleted T cells, or PBMCs. The dataset comprised deeply sampled blood TCRbeta repertoires from subjects exposed to, actively infected with, or recovered from COVID-19. A freely available public database, intended as a resource for researchers studying the immune response to SARS-CoV-2, is where the repertoires were released. The samples were drawn from two sources: the first 160 participants of the ongoing ImmuneRACE study, and over 1,000 subjects contributed by 6 global collaborators. Nearly every sample came with metadata listing a de-identified subject ID, COVID-19 status, age in years and sex. Where available, HLA class I and class II types were obtained from metadata supplied by the sample provider rather than from assay-based typing.

According to the germline V gene (reference sequence), CDR1 reads GTSNPN and CDR2 reads SVGIG. CDR3 length: 14 amino acids, cysteine to phenylalanine. Kept here is only the CDR3 DNA, which spans 42 bases and is read in frame from base 1. V trim: 2 bases; J trim: 7 bases; unmatched bases: 8. The immunoSEQ Assay, a bias-controlled multiplex PCR, was used to amplify TCRbeta CDR3 regions from genomic DNA. The paper's data handling went like this. Within the assay, amplification of reference gene primers was used to estimate how many nucleated cells each sample contained. To quantify the absolute abundance of each unique TCRbeta CDR3 rearrangement, sequence reads were collapsed and filtered. For each sample, productive Simpson clonality was calculated as the square root of Simpson's diversity index across productive rearrangements. This is the immuneACCESS table as TCRdb keeps it, with only in-frame sequences that have V and J called. A part of the clones is gone; compared with another copy, unresolved V genes explain less than half, and the rest is unexplained. Clonal size and the V and J genes are those of that table, whereas D and trimming came from the DNA. The sample table shows approximately 230,000 clones, and about nine tenths are seen once. Approximately 1.6% of the sample is held by the ten biggest clonotypes.

As for this clone: The antigen it recognizes is unknown. Base qualities are missing; no much larger clone stands one base away.

The study at large found these results: The quantity of clinical and demographic metadata differed by source and by participant and was supplied without curation.

Participants in the prospective study were aged 18 to 89 years, lived in 20 to 30 United States geographic areas, and enrolled through a virtual design. In the prospective study, participants were assigned to cohorts based on the clinical history participants reported in a screening survey and a study questionnaire. Recovered participants in ImmuneRACE Cohort 3 were defined as having two consecutive negative NP/OP PCR tests, clearance from a healthcare professional, or resolution of symptoms. In the prospective study, mobile phlebotomists collected whole blood, serum and a nasopharyngeal or oropharyngeal swab from each participant. Over an approximately 2-month period, participants in the prospective study had the option of providing additional blood draws and questionnaires. Prospective study blood samples were shipped either frozen or at room temperature before DNA extraction.

This clonotype was obtained from a man aged 40-55 years who had recovered from COVID-19. The sample taken for sequencing was PBMCs or T cells enriched from blood (not recorded which). The rearranged segments are TRBV30 and TRBJ1-5, with 7 central nucleotides matching TRBD1. DNA sequence: TGTGCCTGGAGTCGACAGGGTAACGGGCAGCCCCAGCATTTT. The resulting protein is CAWSRQGNGQPQHF.